This T cell receptor (beta chain) was captured in a study of blood T cell repertoires in COVID-19. The CDR3 contains 15 residues. Germline CDR1 and CDR2: MNHEY and SMNVEV (reference sequence). V lost 6 bases to trimming and J lost 4 bases; unmatched junction nucleotides: 11. The method was immunoSEQ multiplex PCR; TCRdb's version includes in-frame clones alone and lacks a portion of them. The top ten hold around 6.5% of the sample, which has 200,000 to 250,000 clones, 80% to 85% seen once. This clone was counted a single time. Input material: PBMCs or T cells enriched from blood (not recorded which). V and J are TRBV27 and TRBJ1-1; 7 bases match TRBD1. This TCR was sampled from a woman aged 40 to 50 who had recovered from COVID-19. For the CDR3, the DNA is TGTGCCAGCAGGCGGGGTAAGTCAGGGGGCACTGAAGCTTTCTTT. It yields the protein CASRRGKSGGTEAFF.